The table lists the clone carrying this T cell receptor (beta chain) with many counts. What it recognizes is unknown. CDR1 is SGDLS and CDR2 is YYNGEE in the germline V gene. The CDR3 consists of 15 residues. The ends were cut back, 4 bases at V and 0 bases at J, with 14 bases in the middle. This sample was included in a study of early T cells in non-severe SARS-CoV-2 infection. Study details: RNA in bulk from unsorted whole blood was sequenced, and chains were unpaired.

Regarding the study as a whole: Missing private and CD4 specificities, VDJdb matching favored anti-spike CD8 responses.

cDNA molecules, individually, were tagged with unique molecular identifiers. TCRdb processed the 5' RACE reads anew with MiXCR; each CDR3 protein has one entry. The data hold about 39,000 distinct CDR3 sequences, with over 4% observed a single time. The rearrangement joins TRBV9 to TRBJ2-7, with D perhaps matching TRBD1 or TRBD2 (5 bases each). This TCR came from an adult who was a healthcare worker with PCR-confirmed SARS-CoV-2 infection or an uninfected control (not recorded which). Specimen: whole blood. The chain's CDR3 is CASSPSGQPSYEQYF. In nucleotides, the CDR3 is TGTGCCAGCAGCCCCTCGGGGCAGCCCTCCTACGAGCAGTACTTC. Looking up the rest from reference TRBV9 and TRBJ2-7 gives the full variable domain: DSGVTQTPKHLITATGQRVTLRCSPRSGDLSVYWYQQSLDQGLQFLIQYYNGEERAKGNILERFSAQQFPDLHSELNLSSLELGDSALYFCASSPSGQPSYEQYFGPGTRLTVT.